The clone carrying this T cell receptor (beta chain) showed up just a few times. The data stem from a study of identical twins. Via MiXCR, TCRdb re-called the 5' RACE reads, giving one row per CDR3 protein. The sample holds fewer than 900,000 distinct CDR3 sequences, 21% seen once. This CDR3 has 12 residues. The germline V and J ends were trimmed by 7 bases and 2 bases, with 6 bases remaining between them. The sample also formed part of further work on T cells expressing NK-cell markers.

The genes are TRBV12-3 or TRBV12-4 and TRBJ2-1, with no clear D. Sequenced: PBMCs. The clonotype originates from a woman aged 18 to 35 in good health. CDR3 loop: CASISPYNEQFF. DNA of the CDR3: TGTGCCAGCATTTCCCCCTACAATGAGCAGTTCTTC.